The clone carrying this T cell receptor (beta chain) appeared a few times. Its matching antigen is unknown. Sequencing was performed with immunoSEQ multiplex PCR; in TCRdb, only in-frame clones are kept and a portion is missing. This repertoire shows some 130,000 clones, just under 95% found once; its top ten account for roughly 1.1%. With 3 bases removed from V and 8 bases from J, the gap between germline ends came to 13 bases. Germline values: CDR1 LNHNV, CDR2 YYDKDF (reference sequence). The CDR3 length is 13 residues. The sample comes from a study of T cell responses to AZD1222 COVID-19 vaccine. Study-level results: Possibly, clonal diversity was underestimated; donors were largely white British and included more females.

The material sequenced was peripheral blood, taken 28 days after the second AZD1222 dose. The clonotype comes from an adult who received the AZD1222 COVID-19 vaccine. The rearrangement joins TRBV15 to TRBJ1-2; D remains unclear. In DNA form, the CDR3 reads TGTGCCACCAGCAGTCAAGGTCGCCTAGGCTACACCTTC. It codes for CATSSQGRLGYTF. Full variable domain (rest looked up from reference TRBV15 and TRBJ1-2): DAMVIQNPRYQVTQFGKPVTLSCSQTLNHNVMYWYQQKSSQAPKLLFHYYDKDFNNEADTPDNFQSRRPNTSFCFLDIRSPGLGDTAMYLCATSSQGRLGYTFGSGTRLTVV.